This is a list of T cell receptor beta chains from one sample in a study of type 1 and type 2 diabetes patients. In TCRdb, the multiplex PCR reads were re-called with MiXCR into one record per CDR3 protein. The sample includes around 300,000 distinct CDR3 sequences, roughly 50% of them seen just once. Sequences were obtained from peripheral blood mononuclear cells (PBMCs). These receptors were collected from a man younger than 35 with type 2 diabetes. Both conserved end residues are part of each CDR3. D genes are given only for firm matches. Clone size is given for some rows only: seen once, a few or many times, or a class if the clone is expanded.

cdr3_aa	cdr3_nt	v_call	j_call	clone_size	d_call
CATRQTVDNEQFF	TGTGCCACCAGACAGACAGTGGACAATGAGCAGTTCTTC	TRBV15	TRBJ2-1	many	-
CASSQGLAGGTDTQYF	TGTGCCAGCAGCCAAGGACTAGCGGGCGGGACAGATACGCAGTATTTT	TRBV7-8	TRBJ2-3	-	TRBD2
CSDDRGIGGYTF	TGCAGCGATGACAGGGGGATTGGAGGCTACACCTTC	TRBV29-1	TRBJ1-2	few	TRBD1
CAIGTGGAYGYTF	TGTGCCATCGGGACAGGGGGTGCCTATGGCTACACCTTC	TRBV6-1	TRBJ1-2	few	TRBD1
CAGNSPTGANTGELFF	TGTGCCGGCAACAGCCCGACAGGGGCGAACACCGGGGAGCTGTTTTTT	TRBV13	TRBJ2-2	-	TRBD1
CASSLTPVNEQFF	TGCGCCAGCAGCCTGACCCCGGTCAATGAGCAGTTCTTC	TRBV4-1	TRBJ2-1	-	-
CASSTSGTAGYEQYF	TGTGCCAGCAGCACCTCCGGGACTGCTGGCTACGAGCAGTACTTC	TRBV9	TRBJ2-7	-	-
CASSATSGADTQYF	TGTGCCAGCAGCGCGACTAGCGGGGCGGATACGCAGTATTTT	TRBV9	TRBJ2-3	-	TRBD2
CASSGEANTGELFF	TGTGCCAGCAGTGGAGAGGCGAACACCGGGGAGCTGTTTTTT	TRBV2	TRBJ2-2	many	-
CATSAQNTGELFF	TGTGCCACCAGTGCCCAGAACACCGGGGAGCTGTTTTTT	TRBV24-1	TRBJ2-2	-	-
CAISESTPGGTEAFF	TGTGCCATCAGTGAGTCGACCCCCGGAGGGACTGAAGCTTTCTTT	TRBV10-3	TRBJ1-1	-	-
CASSPGTSNSPLHF	TGTGCCAGCAGCCCAGGGACAAGTAATTCACCCCTCCACTTT	TRBV27	TRBJ1-6	-	-
CASGGEGTDTQYF	TGTGCCAGCGGGGGGGAGGGCACAGATACGCAGTATTTT	TRBV5-1	TRBJ2-3	-	TRBD2
CATSRDTSSDTQYF	TGTGCCACCAGCAGAGATACTTCGTCAGATACGCAGTATTTT	TRBV15	TRBJ2-3	few	-
CASSLSISSYEQYF	TGTGCCAGCAGCTTATCAATCAGCTCCTACGAGCAGTACTTC	TRBV11-2	TRBJ2-7	few	-
CSVEGKMTGNTEAFF	TGCAGCGTTGAAGGTAAGATGACTGGAAACACTGAAGCTTTCTTT	TRBV29-1	TRBJ1-1	-	-
CASSATGGGETQYF	TGTGCCAGCAGTGCGACAGGGGGAGGGGAGACCCAGTACTTC	TRBV2	TRBJ2-5	few	TRBD1
CASSAGLAGATGELFF	TGTGCCAGCAGCGCTGGACTAGCGGGGGCCACCGGGGAGCTGTTTTTT	TRBV7-2	TRBJ2-2	-	TRBD2
CSVVGERYGYTF	TGCAGCGTTGTTGGGGAACGGTATGGCTACACCTTC	TRBV29-1	TRBJ1-2	few	-
CASSLGADTEAFF	TGTGCCAGCAGCTTAGGCGCTGACACTGAAGCTTTCTTT	TRBV5-6	TRBJ1-1	-	-
CASSEGGWLGSSHNEQFF	TGCGCCAGCAGCGAGGGTGGGTGGCTAGGGAGCTCCCACAATGAGCAGTTCTTC	TRBV5-1	TRBJ2-1	-	-
CAWIPILGGELFF	TGTGCCTGGATCCCAATTTTGGGCGGGGAGCTGTTTTTT	TRBV30	TRBJ2-2	-	-
CSVAQGAGEKLFF	TGCAGCGTTGCCCAGGGGGCGGGCGAAAAACTGTTTTTT	TRBV29-1	TRBJ1-4	-	TRBD1
CASSGQGSGQPQHF	TGTGCCAGCAGTGGACAGGGGAGTGGTCAGCCCCAGCATTTT	TRBV2	TRBJ1-5	-	TRBD1
CASNYRESLGDLWGYTF	TGTGCCAGCAACTATAGGGAGTCCCTTGGGGATTTGTGGGGCTACACCTTC	TRBV6-5	TRBJ1-2	-	-
CASSFQQNTEAFF	TGTGCCAGCAGCTTCCAACAGAACACTGAAGCTTTCTTT	TRBV7-2	TRBJ1-1	-	-
CASSSTGRWTEAFF	TGTGCCAGCAGCTCGACAGGTCGGTGGACTGAAGCTTTCTTT	TRBV7-9	TRBJ1-1	-	-
CAWRGGGLGYTF	TGTGCCTGGAGGGGCGGGGGTCTAGGCTACACCTTC	TRBV30	TRBJ1-2	-	-
CASSIIPPTGQDTEAFF	TGTGCCAGCAGCATCATCCCGCCGACAGGGCAGGACACTGAAGCTTTCTTT	TRBV13	TRBJ1-1	-	TRBD1
CASNHRQSNYGCTF	TGTGCCAGCAACCATAGACAGTCTAACTATGGCTGCACCTTC	TRBV14	TRBJ1-2	-	-
CASTQSVSPDNEQFF	TGTGCCAGCACTCAGTCAGTCTCCCCGGACAATGAGCAATTCTTC	TRBV2	TRBJ2-1	-	-
CASQDRRSTNEKLFF	TGTGCCAGTCAGGACAGAAGGTCAACTAATGAAAAACTGTTTTTT	TRBV19	TRBJ1-4	-	-
CASSLGRASYEQYF	TGTGCCAGCAGCTTAGGCAGGGCAAGCTACGAGCAGTACTTC	TRBV7-6	TRBJ2-7	few	-
CASSLDGGTGYNSPLHF	TGTGCCAGCAGTTTGGATGGGGGGACGGGTTACAATTCACCCCTCCACTTT	TRBV28	TRBJ1-6	-	-
CAISEGDYGYTF	TGTGCCATCAGTGAGGGGGACTATGGCTACACCTTC	TRBV10-3	TRBJ1-2	many	-
CSVGGDGNTEAFF	TGCAGCGTTGGGGGGGACGGGAACACTGAAGCTTTCTTT	TRBV29-1	TRBJ1-1	few	-
CASSLVVRTQNTEAFF	TGCGCCAGCAGCTTGGTTGTCAGAACTCAGAACACTGAAGCTTTCTTT	TRBV5-1	TRBJ1-1	-	-
CASSQGPGNSGNTIYF	TGCGCCAGCAGCCAAGGGCCAGGGAACTCTGGAAACACCATATATTTT	TRBV7-9	TRBJ1-3	-	-
CSARDFQGWSYEQFF	TGCAGTGCTAGAGATTTCCAAGGGTGGAGCTATGAGCAGTTCTTC	TRBV20-1	TRBJ2-1	-	-
CATSLNFPYEQYF	TGTGCCACCAGCCTGAACTTCCCCTACGAGCAGTACTTC	TRBV15	TRBJ2-7	-	-
CASSEVSGGGGYTF	TGTGCCAGCAGTGAAGTGTCAGGGGGCGGCGGCTACACCTTC	TRBV2	TRBJ1-2	-	TRBD1
CASSKLTGDDEKLFF	TGTGCCAGTAGTAAACTCACAGGGGATGATGAAAAACTGTTTTTT	TRBV19	TRBJ1-4	-	TRBD1
CASSELNGELFF	TGTGCCAGCAGTGAGTTGAACGGGGAGCTGTTTTTT	TRBV27	TRBJ2-2	-	-
CSVGGGDTEAFF	TGCAGCGTTGGGGGCGGGGACACTGAAGCTTTCTTT	TRBV29-1	TRBJ1-1	-	-
CASSFGGENTEAFF	TGCGCCAGCAGCTTTGGGGGCGAGAACACTGAAGCTTTCTTT	TRBV5-1	TRBJ1-1	few	-
CASARRGQGTYNSPLHF	TGTGCCAGCGCCCGACGAGGACAGGGCACCTATAATTCACCCCTCCACTTT	TRBV2	TRBJ1-6	-	TRBD1
CASSMDGYGNQPQHF	TGTGCCAGTAGTATGGACGGGTATGGAAATCAGCCCCAGCATTTT	TRBV19	TRBJ1-5	-	-
CASSGTSAQETQYF	TGTGCCAGCAGCGGGACTAGCGCTCAAGAGACCCAGTACTTC	TRBV2	TRBJ2-5	once	TRBD2
CSVEDPPLYEQYF	TGCAGCGTTGAAGATCCTCCTCTCTACGAGCAGTACTTC	TRBV29-1	TRBJ2-7	few	-
CASSLSYPGRGAYEQYF	TGTGCCAGCAGTTTAAGCTACCCGGGCAGGGGAGCGTACGAGCAGTACTTC	TRBV28	TRBJ2-7	-	-
CASSLAGVGDTQYF	TGTGCCAGCAGTTTAGCGGGGGTTGGAGATACGCAGTATTTT	TRBV28	TRBJ2-3	-	TRBD2